What follows are 5 T cell receptor beta chains derived from one specimen sequenced in a study of blood T cell repertoires in COVID-19. The method was immunoSEQ multiplex PCR; TCRdb's version includes in-frame clones alone and lacks a portion of them. The data hold tens of thousands of clones, with 90% observed a single time. Material for sequencing was peripheral blood. Receptor source: a man in his 60s with active or convalescent COVID-19.

The chain recombines TRBV28 with TRBJ2-7; 8 bases line up with TRBD2. This CDR3 comprises 14 residues. Trimming cost V 7 bases and J 0 bases; bases outside gene matches: 5. Germline assignment: CDR1 MDHEN and CDR2 SYDVKM. The CDR3 sequence is CASKVAGNSYEQYF. The CDR3 nucleotides are TGTGCCAGCAAGGTAGCGGGGAACTCCTACGAGCAGTACTTC.

This rearrangement joins TRBV6-5 to TRBJ1-6; no firm D call. Trimming cost V 7 bases and J 5 bases, with 15 bases left between them. Germline V gives CDR1 MNHEY, CDR2 SVGAGI. There are 15 residues in the CDR3. Here the CDR3 DNA reads TGTGCCAGCAAGCAATCCCGGGAGCATAATTCACCCCTCCACTTT. Its translation: CASKQSREHNSPLHF.

V gene TRBV28 combines with J gene TRBJ2-1, with TRBD2 identical over 7 bases. CDR1 is MDHEN, CDR2 SYDVKM, per germline. This CDR3 is 15 amino acids long. After removal of 5 bases from V and 3 bases from J, the junction contained 7 bases not matched to a gene. In DNA, the CDR3 is TGTGCCAGCAGTCCCGGGACTAATAACTACAATGAGCAGTTCTTC. It codes for CASSPGTNNYNEQFF.

The chain links TRBV4-1 to TRBJ2-2; the match to TRBD2 covers 9 bases. The V gene's germline CDR1 is MGHRA and CDR2 YSYEKL. The V and J ends lost 4 bases and 2 bases, in that order; junction bases with no gene match: 2. This CDR3 is 15 amino acids long. In DNA form, the CDR3 reads TGCGCCAGCAGCCGGACTAGCGTAAACACCGGGGAGCTGTTTTTT. It yields the protein CASSRTSVNTGELFF.

This clone was seen a single time. The chain links TRBV27 to TRBJ2-3, with D tentatively TRBD2 (5 bases). This CDR3 spans 15 amino acids. Germline V CDR1 and CDR2: MNHEY, SMNVEV (reference sequence). V was pared by 2 bases and J by 5 bases, with 14 bases between. CDR3 sequence reads: CASSLAGSRRDTQYF. CDR3 in DNA: TGTGCCAGCAGTTTAGCGGGTTCTCGGAGAGATACGCAGTATTTT.